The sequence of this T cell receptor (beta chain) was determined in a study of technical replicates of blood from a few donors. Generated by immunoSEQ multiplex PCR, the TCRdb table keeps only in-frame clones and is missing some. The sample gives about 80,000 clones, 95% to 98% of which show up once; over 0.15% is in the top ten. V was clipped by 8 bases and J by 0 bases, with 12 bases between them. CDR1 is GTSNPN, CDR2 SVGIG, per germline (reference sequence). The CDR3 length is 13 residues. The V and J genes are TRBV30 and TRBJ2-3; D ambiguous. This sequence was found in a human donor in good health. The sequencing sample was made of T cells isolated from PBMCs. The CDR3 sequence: CARAGHSTDTQYF. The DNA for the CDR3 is TGTGCCCGAGCAGGCCATAGCACAGATACGCAGTATTTT.